This T cell receptor beta chain was profiled in a study of CD8+CD57+ T cells in acquired aplastic anemia. Overall study context: Across the sorted CD4+ and CD8+ cells, DNA amounts averaged roughly 3 ug.

Profiling of TCR beta VDJ combinations and CDR3 sequences used genomic DNA as template. One entry per CDR3 protein, called by TCRdb with MiXCR from the reads. This sample has 150,000 to 200,000 distinct CDR3 sequences; roughly 40% occur once, and the top ten carry 0.8% to 1.1%. Germline values: CDR1 DFQATT, CDR2 SNEGSKA (reference sequence). The CDR3 length is 14 residues. V was clipped by 4 bases and J by 4 bases, with 15 bases between them. This clonotype was counted between two and nine times. Its matching antigen is unknown. Whole-study results and caveats: Patients did not significantly differ from controls in CD8+ Simpson's diversity.

The chain carries TRBV20-1 and TRBJ2-3, with D unresolved. The sequence derives from a human donor in good health. Sequenced material: sorted CD4+, CD8+, or CD8+CD57+ T cells (not recorded which) from PBMCs. This CDR3 reads CSATPVLPADTQYF. CDR3 bases: TGCAGTGCTACCCCTGTCCTGCCGGCAGATACGCAGTATTTT.